Below are 9 T cell receptor beta chains sequenced from a single sample in a study of blood T cell repertoires in COVID-19. Data came from immunoSEQ multiplex PCR; TCRdb stores just in-frame clones and leaves some out. The data hold fewer than 350,000 clones, with around 90% observed a single time. Sequencing was carried out using PBMCs or T cells enriched from blood (not recorded which). All receptors come from a woman aged 35 to 49 with acute COVID-19.

V gene TRBV24-1 combines with J gene TRBJ2-3; 7 nucleotides agree with TRBD2. V lost 0 bases, J lost 8 bases, and 16 bases stayed unmatched. The germline gives CDR1 KGHDR, CDR2 SFDVKD. The CDR3 sequence is 18 residues long. CDR3 in DNA: TGTGCCACCAGTGATTTGCAAGGTCGTGAGCGGGATCCCGGTACGCAGTATTTT. Its protein product is CATSDLQGRERDPGTQYF.

The J gene is TRBJ2-2, the V gene TRBV4-1; 7 nucleotides agree with TRBD2. Losses at the gene ends were 0 bases for V and 5 bases for J; bases not matched to a gene: 9. Germline lookup yields CDR1 MGHRA and CDR2 YSYEKL. The length of the CDR3 is 17 residues. CDR3 in DNA: TGCGCCAGCAGCCAAGAGACGGGCGGGGGTCATACCGGGGAGCTGTTTTTT. As protein: CASSQETGGGHTGELFF.

V usage is TRBV30 and J usage is TRBJ1-2; perhaps TRBD1 as D (5 bases). Germline V gene data show CDR1 as GTSNPN and CDR2 as SVGIG (reference sequence). V lost 8 bases and J lost 0, with 19 bases in between. The CDR3 consists of 15 residues. The CDR3 sequence: CARSPGSTSNYGYTF. The CDR3 bases are TGTGCCAGAAGCCCAGGGTCGACTTCTAACTATGGCTACACCTTC.

This clone has just one count. The J gene is TRBJ1-6, the V gene TRBV6-5; no clear D gene. The CDR3 loop spans 15 amino acids. The germline CDR1 and CDR2 sequences are MNHEY and SVGAGI. Trimming left V 2 bases short and J 9 bases short, with 14 bases between. The CDR3 DNA sequence: TGTGCCAGCAGTTACGAGAACAGCCCACGTTCACCCCTCCACTTT. The encoded protein is CASSYENSPRSPLHF.

The chain combines TRBV9 with TRBJ1-2, with D hard to call. Germline V gene data show CDR1 as SGDLS and CDR2 as YYNGEE. The CDR3 extends over 14 amino acids. Trimming left V 0 bases short and J 4 bases short, with 10 bases between. The CDR3 sequence is CASSVGAGAYGYTF. The CDR3 coding sequence is TGTGCCAGCAGCGTAGGAGCGGGAGCCTATGGCTACACCTTC.

The genes are TRBV11-3 and TRBJ2-2; 10 nucleotides line up with TRBD2. Germline CDR1 is SGHNT and CDR2 is YENEEA. This CDR3 comprises 16 residues. V shed 5 bases, J shed 4 bases, and the junction held 7 bases outside the gene matches. The CDR3 spells CASSPLAGDVTGELFF. CDR3 in DNA: TGTGCCAGCAGCCCCCTAGCGGGAGACGTCACCGGGGAGCTGTTTTTT.

The V call is TRBV7-3, the J call TRBJ2-3; 8 positions agree with TRBD2. Germline CDR1 is SGHTA and CDR2 is FQGTGA. J gave up 2 bases and V 3 bases, and 4 bases lay outside the gene matches. The CDR3 has 15 amino acids. The CDR3 loop is CASSLGLGFTDTQYF. The CDR3 coding sequence is TGTGCCAGCAGCTTGGGACTAGGTTTCACAGATACGCAGTATTTT.

This chain connects TRBV18 to TRBJ2-7, with 10 positions matching TRBD1. The CDR3 contains 16 residues. Germline V CDR1 and CDR2: KGHSH, LQKENI. Trimming cost V 4 bases and J 2 bases; bases outside gene matches: 8. The CDR3 region is CASSRGTGETPYEQYF. CDR3 nucleotide sequence: TGTGCCAGCTCACGCGGGACAGGGGAAACCCCCTACGAGCAGTACTTC.

The V gene is TRBV19, the J gene TRBJ2-7, with 8 bases that match TRBD2. The CDR3 runs 14 residues. V shed 3 bases and J 3 bases; nucleotides not matched to a gene: 4. CDR1 LNHDA and CDR2 SQIVND come from the germline V gene (reference sequence). CDR3: CASSIRLAGYEQYF. CDR3 DNA sequence: TGTGCCAGTAGTATTCGGCTAGCGGGCTACGAGCAGTACTTC.